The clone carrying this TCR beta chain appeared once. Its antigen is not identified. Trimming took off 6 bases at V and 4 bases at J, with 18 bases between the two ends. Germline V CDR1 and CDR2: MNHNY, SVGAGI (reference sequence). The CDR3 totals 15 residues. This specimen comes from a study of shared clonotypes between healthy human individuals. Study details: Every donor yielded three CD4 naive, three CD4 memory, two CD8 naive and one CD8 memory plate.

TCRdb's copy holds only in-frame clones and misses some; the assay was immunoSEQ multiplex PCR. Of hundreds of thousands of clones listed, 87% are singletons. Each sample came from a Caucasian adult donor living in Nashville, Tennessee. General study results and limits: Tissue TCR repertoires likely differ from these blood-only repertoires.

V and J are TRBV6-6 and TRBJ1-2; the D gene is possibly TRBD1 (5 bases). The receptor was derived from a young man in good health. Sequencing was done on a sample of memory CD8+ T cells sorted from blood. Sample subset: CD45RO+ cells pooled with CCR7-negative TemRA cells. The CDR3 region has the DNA TGTGCCAGCAGCCCTGAGCCCGAGGGACTCTATGGCTACACCTTC. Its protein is CASSPEPEGLYGYTF.